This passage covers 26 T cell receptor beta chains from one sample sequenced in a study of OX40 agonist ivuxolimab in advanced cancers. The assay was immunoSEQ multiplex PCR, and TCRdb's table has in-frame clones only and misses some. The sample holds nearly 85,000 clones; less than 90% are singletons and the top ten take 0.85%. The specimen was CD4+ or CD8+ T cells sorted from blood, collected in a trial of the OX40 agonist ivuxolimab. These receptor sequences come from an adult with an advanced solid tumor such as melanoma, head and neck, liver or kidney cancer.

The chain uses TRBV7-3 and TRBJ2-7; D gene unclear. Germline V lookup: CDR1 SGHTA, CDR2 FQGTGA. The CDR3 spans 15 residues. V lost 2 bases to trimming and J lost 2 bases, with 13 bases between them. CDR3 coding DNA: TGTGCCAGCAGCTTAGGAGTCGGTACCACCTACGAGCAGTACTTC. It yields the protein CASSLGVGTTYEQYF.

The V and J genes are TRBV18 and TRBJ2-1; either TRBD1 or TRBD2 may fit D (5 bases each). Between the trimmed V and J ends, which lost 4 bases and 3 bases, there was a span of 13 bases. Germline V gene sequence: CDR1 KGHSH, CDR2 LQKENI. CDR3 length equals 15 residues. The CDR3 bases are TGTGCCAGCTCACTGGGGACCGCGATCTACAATGAGCAGTTCTTC. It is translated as CASSLGTAIYNEQFF.

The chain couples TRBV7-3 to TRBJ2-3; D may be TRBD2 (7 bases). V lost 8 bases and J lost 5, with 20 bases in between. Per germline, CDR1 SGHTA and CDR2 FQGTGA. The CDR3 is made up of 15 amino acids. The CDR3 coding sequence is TGTGCCAGCTCTGGATCCGGGGGGCGCCAAGATACGCAGTATTTT. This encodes CASSGSGGRQDTQYF.

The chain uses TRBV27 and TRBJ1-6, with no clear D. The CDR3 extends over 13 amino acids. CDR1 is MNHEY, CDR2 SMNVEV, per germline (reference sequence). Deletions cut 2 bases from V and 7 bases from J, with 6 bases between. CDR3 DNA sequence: TGTGCCAGCAGTTTAACTTGGAATTCACCCCTCCACTTT. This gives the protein CASSLTWNSPLHF.

The CDR3 is CASSPRPVDSNTEAFF. The CDR3, as DNA: TGTGCCAGCTCACCACGGCCGGTCGATTCGAACACTGAAGCTTTCTTT. The J gene is TRBJ1-1, the V gene TRBV18; D not certain. The CDR3 runs 16 residues. Trimming cost V 1 base and J 1 base, with 13 bases left between them. Germline V lookup: CDR1 KGHSH, CDR2 LQKENI.

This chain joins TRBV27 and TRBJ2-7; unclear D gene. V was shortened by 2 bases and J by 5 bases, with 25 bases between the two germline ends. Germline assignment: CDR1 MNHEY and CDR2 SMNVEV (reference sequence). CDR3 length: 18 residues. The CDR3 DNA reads TGTGCCAGCAGTTTAAGGAGCGTGGCCCACCCCCAACCCGACGAGCAGTACTTC. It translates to CASSLRSVAHPQPDEQYF.

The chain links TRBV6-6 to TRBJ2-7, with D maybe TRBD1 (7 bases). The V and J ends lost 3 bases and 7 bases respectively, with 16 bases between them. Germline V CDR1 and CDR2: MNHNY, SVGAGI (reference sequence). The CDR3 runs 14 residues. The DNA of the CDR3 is TGTGCCAGCAGTTATAGGAGGGGGCTAGGAGAGCAGTACTTC. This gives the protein CASSYRRGLGEQYF.

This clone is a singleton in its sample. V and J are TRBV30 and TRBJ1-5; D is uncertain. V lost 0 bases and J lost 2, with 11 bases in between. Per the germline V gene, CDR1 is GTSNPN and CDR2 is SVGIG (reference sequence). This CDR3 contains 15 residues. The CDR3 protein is CAWSVSGRGNQPQHF. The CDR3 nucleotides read TGTGCCTGGAGTGTATCGGGTCGTGGCAATCAGCCCCAGCATTTT.

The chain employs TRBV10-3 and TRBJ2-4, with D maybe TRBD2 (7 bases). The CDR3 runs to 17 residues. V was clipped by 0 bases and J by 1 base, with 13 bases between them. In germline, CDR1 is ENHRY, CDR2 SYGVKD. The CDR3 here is CAISESRGGSAKNIQYF. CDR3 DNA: TGTGCCATCAGTGAGTCGAGGGGGGGTTCGGCCAAAAACATTCAGTACTTC.

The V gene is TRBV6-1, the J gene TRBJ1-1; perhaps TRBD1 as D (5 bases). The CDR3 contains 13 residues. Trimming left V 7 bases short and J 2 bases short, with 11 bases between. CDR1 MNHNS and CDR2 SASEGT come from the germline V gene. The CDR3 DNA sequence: TGTGCCAGCAAAGCAGGGCTTAACACTGAAGCTTTCTTT. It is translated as CASKAGLNTEAFF.

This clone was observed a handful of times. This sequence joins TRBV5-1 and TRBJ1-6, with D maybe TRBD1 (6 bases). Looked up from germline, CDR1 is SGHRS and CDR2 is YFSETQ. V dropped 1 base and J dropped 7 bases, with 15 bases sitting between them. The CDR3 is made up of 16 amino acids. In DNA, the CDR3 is TGCGCCAGCAGCTTGAGTCCGACAGGCAGAAATTCACCCCTCCACTTT. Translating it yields CASSLSPTGRNSPLHF.

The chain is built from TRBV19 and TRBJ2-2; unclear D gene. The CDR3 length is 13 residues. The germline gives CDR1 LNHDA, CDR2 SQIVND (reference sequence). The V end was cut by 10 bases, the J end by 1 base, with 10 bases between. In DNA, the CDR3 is TGTGCCACCACTAAGATGAACACCGGGGAGCTGTTTTTT. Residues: CATTKMNTGELFF.

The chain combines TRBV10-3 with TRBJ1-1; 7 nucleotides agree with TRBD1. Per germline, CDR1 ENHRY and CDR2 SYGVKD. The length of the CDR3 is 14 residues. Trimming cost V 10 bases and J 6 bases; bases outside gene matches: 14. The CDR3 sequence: CATQQGPLAPEAFF. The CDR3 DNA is TGTGCCACCCAACAGGGGCCCCTCGCCCCTGAAGCTTTCTTT.

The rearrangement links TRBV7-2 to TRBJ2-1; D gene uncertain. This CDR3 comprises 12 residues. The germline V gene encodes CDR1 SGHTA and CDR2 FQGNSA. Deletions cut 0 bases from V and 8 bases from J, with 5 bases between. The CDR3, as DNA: TGTGCCAGCAGCTTAGCCCGGTATGAGCAGTTCTTC. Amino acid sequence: CASSLARYEQFF.

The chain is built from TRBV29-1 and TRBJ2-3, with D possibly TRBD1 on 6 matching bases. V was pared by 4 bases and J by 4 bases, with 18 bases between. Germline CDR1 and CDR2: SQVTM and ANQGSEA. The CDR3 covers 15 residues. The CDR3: CSVASGQGQADTQYF. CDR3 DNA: TGCAGCGTTGCCTCCGGGCAGGGGCAGGCAGATACGCAGTATTTT.

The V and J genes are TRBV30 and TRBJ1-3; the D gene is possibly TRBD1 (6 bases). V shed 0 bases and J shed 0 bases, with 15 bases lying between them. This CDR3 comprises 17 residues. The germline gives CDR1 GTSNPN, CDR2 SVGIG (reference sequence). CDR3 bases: TGTGCCTGGAGTGTAAGCGAGTGGGGACACTCTGGAAACACCATATATTTT. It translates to CAWSVSEWGHSGNTIYF.

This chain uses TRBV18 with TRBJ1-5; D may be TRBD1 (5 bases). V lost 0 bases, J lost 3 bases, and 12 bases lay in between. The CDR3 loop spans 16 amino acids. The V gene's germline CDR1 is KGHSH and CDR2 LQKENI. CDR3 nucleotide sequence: TGTGCCAGCTCACCACCGGCCGGGGGTTTCAATCAGCCCCAGCATTTT. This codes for CASSPPAGGFNQPQHF.

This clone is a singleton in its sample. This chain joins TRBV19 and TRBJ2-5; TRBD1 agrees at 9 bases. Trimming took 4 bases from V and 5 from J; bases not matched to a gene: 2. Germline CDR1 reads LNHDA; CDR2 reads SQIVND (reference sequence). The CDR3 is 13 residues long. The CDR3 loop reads CASSTDRGETQYF. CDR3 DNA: TGTGCCAGTAGTACCGACAGGGGGGAGACCCAGTACTTC.

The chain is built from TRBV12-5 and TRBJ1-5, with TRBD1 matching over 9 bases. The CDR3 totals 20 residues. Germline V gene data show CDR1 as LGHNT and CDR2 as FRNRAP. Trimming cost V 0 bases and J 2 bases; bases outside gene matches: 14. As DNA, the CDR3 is TGTGCTAGTGGTTTGGTAGGGGGGGACAGGGAAGGTAGGGGCAATCAGCCCCAGCATTTT. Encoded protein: CASGLVGGDREGRGNQPQHF.

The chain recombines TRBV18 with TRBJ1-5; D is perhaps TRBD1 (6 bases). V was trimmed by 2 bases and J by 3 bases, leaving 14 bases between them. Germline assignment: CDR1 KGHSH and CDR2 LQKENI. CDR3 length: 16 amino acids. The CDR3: CASSPVEGGNNQPQHF. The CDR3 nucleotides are TGTGCCAGCTCACCAGTGGAAGGGGGTAACAATCAGCCCCAGCATTTT.

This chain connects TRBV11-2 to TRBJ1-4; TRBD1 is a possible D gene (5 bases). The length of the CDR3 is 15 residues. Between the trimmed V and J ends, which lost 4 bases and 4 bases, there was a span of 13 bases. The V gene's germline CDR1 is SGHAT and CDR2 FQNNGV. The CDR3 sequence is CASSSPRGSNEKLFF. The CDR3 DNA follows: TGTGCCAGCAGCTCCCCTCGGGGCAGTAATGAAAAACTGTTTTTT.

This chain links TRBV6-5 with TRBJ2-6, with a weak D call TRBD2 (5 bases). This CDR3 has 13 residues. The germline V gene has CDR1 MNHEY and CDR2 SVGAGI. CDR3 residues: CVAMEAGANVLTF. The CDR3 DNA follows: TGTGTCGCAATGGAGGCTGGGGCCAACGTCCTGACTTTC.

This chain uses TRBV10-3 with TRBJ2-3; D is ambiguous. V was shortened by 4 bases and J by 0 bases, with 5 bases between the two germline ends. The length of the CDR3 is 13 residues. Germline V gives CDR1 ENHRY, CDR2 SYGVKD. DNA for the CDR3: TGTGCCATCAGTGTGGGGAGCACAGATACGCAGTATTTT. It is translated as CAISVGSTDTQYF.

CDR3 DNA sequence: TGTGCCAGCAAAACGGGACAGGGGAATTCACCCCTCCACTTT. Protein: CASKTGQGNSPLHF. The chain couples TRBV2 to TRBJ1-6, with 10 bases lining up with TRBD1. Germline-derived CDR1 and CDR2 are SNHLY and FYNNEI. V was clipped by 7 bases and J by 7 bases; unmatched bases: 4. CDR3 size: 14 residues.

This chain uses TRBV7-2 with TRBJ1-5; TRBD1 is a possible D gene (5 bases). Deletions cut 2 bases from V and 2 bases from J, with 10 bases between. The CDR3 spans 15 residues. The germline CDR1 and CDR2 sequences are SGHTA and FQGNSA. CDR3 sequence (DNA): TGTGCCAGCAGCTTACATGTGGGGGGCAATCAGCCCCAGCATTTT. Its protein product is CASSLHVGGNQPQHF.

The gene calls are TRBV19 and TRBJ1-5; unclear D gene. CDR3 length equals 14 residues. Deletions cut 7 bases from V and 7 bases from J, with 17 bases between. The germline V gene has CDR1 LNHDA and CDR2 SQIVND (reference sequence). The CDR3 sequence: CASTSLPALQPQHF. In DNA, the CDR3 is TGTGCCAGTACTTCCTTGCCTGCGTTGCAGCCCCAGCATTTT. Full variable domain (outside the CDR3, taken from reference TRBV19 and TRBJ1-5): DGGITQSPKYLFRKEGQNVTLSCEQNLNHDAMYWYRQDPGQGLRLIYYSQIVNDFQKGDIAEGYSVSREKKESFPLTVTSAQKNPTAFYLCASTSLPALQPQHFGDGTRLSIL.